The rows below give T cell receptor beta chains drawn from one sample of a study of T cell responses to AZD1222 COVID-19 vaccine. The table came from immunoSEQ multiplex PCR; TCRdb's copy has only in-frame clones and leaves some out. The table has some 140,000 clones, approximately 90% seen once. The input for sequencing was peripheral blood, taken on day 0 of AZD1222 vaccination. All receptors come from an adult in good health. CDR3s include the opening cysteine and the closing phenylalanine or tryptophan. Fields, in order: CDR3 DNA, CDR3 protein, D gene, V gene, J gene, CDR3 length, clone size. D genes are given only for firm matches. A row's size may be missing; if present it is once, few, many or a size class.

TGCGCCAGCAGCCCGACAGGGGGCAATAGCAATCAGCCCCAGCATTTT	CASSPTGGNSNQPQHF	TRBD1	TRBV5-1	TRBJ1-5	16	-
TGCGCCAGCAGGGATGGCGATACGCAGTATTTT	CASRDGDTQYF	-	TRBV5-1	TRBJ2-3	11	-
TGCGCCAGCAGCCCCAGGTGGGCAGGGAGCACAGATACGCAGTATTTT	CASSPRWAGSTDTQYF	-	TRBV4-3	TRBJ2-3	16	once
TGTGCCAGCAGCCCGCGTGGCGGGAGGAACTACAATGAGCAGTTCTTC	CASSPRGGRNYNEQFF	TRBD2	TRBV7-3	TRBJ2-1	16	-
TGCAGTGCTAGTACTCGGGGGGTCGGAAGGACCCAGTACTTC	CSASTRGVGRTQYF	TRBD2	TRBV20-1	TRBJ2-5	14	-
TGCGCCAGCAGTGATAGCCCCTACGAGCAGTACTTC	CASSDSPYEQYF	-	TRBV10-1	TRBJ2-7	12	-
TGTGCCAGCAGCCCACGACAGAACATGAACACTGAAGCTTTCTTT	CASSPRQNMNTEAFF	-	TRBV11-3	TRBJ1-1	15	-
TGTGCAAGTCGCTTAGTAAAGGGGGCGTCTGGACAGCCCCAGCATTTT	CASRLVKGASGQPQHF	-	TRBV12-2	TRBJ1-5	16	-
TGTGCCAGCAGCCTCAGGGGGCAGGCTGATGAAAAACTGTTTTTT	CASSLRGQADEKLFF	TRBD1	TRBV5-8	TRBJ1-4	15	-
TGTGCCAGCAGCGGGGGACAGGGTGGGACTGAAGCTTTCTTT	CASSGGQGGTEAFF	TRBD1	TRBV9	TRBJ1-1	14	-
TGTGCCAGCAGTTTAGACACAGATACGCAGTATTTT	CASSLDTDTQYF	-	TRBV27	TRBJ2-3	12	-